A single sample is the source of the 21 T cell receptor beta chains below, sequenced in a study of blood T cell repertoires in COVID-19. The assay was immunoSEQ multiplex PCR, and TCRdb's table has in-frame clones only and misses some. The data contain about 110,000 clones, 85% of them singletons. The specimen sequenced was peripheral blood. The receptors stem from a man aged 50-60 years with acute or convalescent COVID-19.

This chain connects TRBV6-4 to TRBJ2-1, with 9 bases aligning to TRBD2. V was pared by 6 bases and J by 4 bases, with 7 bases of the junction left unmatched. Germline values: CDR1 MRHNA, CDR2 SNTAGT. This CDR3 has 15 amino acids. CDR3 DNA sequence: TGTGCCAGCAGAAGGACTAGCGCCTCGTACAATGAGCAGTTCTTC. It translates to CASRRTSASYNEQFF.

The rearrangement links TRBV5-1 to TRBJ1-2; 10 bases align to TRBD1. Looked up from germline, CDR1 is SGHRS and CDR2 is YFSETQ. This CDR3 is 15 amino acids long. Trimming at V came to 3 bases and at J to 6 bases, leaving 8 bases not matched to a gene. CDR3 sequence (DNA): TGCGCCAGCAGCTCGCTGGGACAGGGGAAAGATGGCTACACCTTC. Protein sequence: CASSSLGQGKDGYTF.

The rearrangement uses TRBV7-9 and TRBJ1-1; D might be TRBD1 (6 bases). CDR3 size: 15 residues. Trimming removed 3 bases from V and 6 bases from J, with 17 bases in between. CDR1 SEHNR and CDR2 FQNEAQ come from the germline V gene (reference sequence). The CDR3 DNA follows: TGTGCCAGCAGCTTCCAGGGGAGGGGAGTCCCTGAAGCTTTCTTT. Amino acids: CASSFQGRGVPEAFF. The full variable domain, with the rest looked up from reference TRBV7-9 and TRBJ1-1, is DTGVSQNPRHKITKRGQNVTFRCDPISEHNRLYWYRQTLGQGPEFLTYFQNEAQLEKSRLLSDRFSAERPKGSFSTLEIQRTEQGDSAMYLCASSFQGRGVPEAFFGQGTRLTVV.

CDR3 residues: CASSPLTSGRQTQYF. As DNA, the CDR3 is TGTGCCAGCAGCCCGCTGACTAGCGGGAGGCAGACCCAGTACTTC. V gene TRBV7-9 combines with J gene TRBJ2-5, with TRBD2 matching 13 bases. Germline-derived CDR1 and CDR2 are SEHNR and FQNEAQ (reference sequence). The ends lost 5 bases at V and 6 bases at J; junction bases unmatched: 6. The CDR3 runs to 15 residues.

The chain links TRBV5-4 to TRBJ1-2, with a weak D call TRBD1 (5 bases). This CDR3 has 12 amino acids. V lost 1 base to trimming and J lost 8 bases, with 9 bases between them. Germline assignment: CDR1 SGHNT and CDR2 YYREEE (reference sequence). CDR3: CASSLTTGGYTF. The CDR3 DNA sequence: TGTGCCAGCAGCTTGACCACAGGAGGCTACACCTTC.

This clone came up once. This CDR3 is CASSKPRARRKQPQHF. CDR3 DNA sequence: TGTGCCAGCAGCAAACCGAGAGCGAGGCGGAAACAGCCCCAGCATTTT. The V gene is TRBV21-1, the J gene TRBJ1-5. TRBV21-1 is a listed pseudogene. The CDR3 loop spans 16 amino acids.

The chain joins TRBV6-5 to TRBJ1-5; D is possibly TRBD1 (5 bases). This CDR3 has 15 amino acids. CDR1 MNHEY and CDR2 SVGAGI come from the germline V gene. Trimming took off 8 bases at V and 2 bases at J, with 16 bases between the two ends. The CDR3: CASAAGGYGNQPQHF. CDR3 nucleotides: TGTGCCAGCGCAGCGGGGGGATATGGCAATCAGCCCCAGCATTTT.

There are a few counts of this clone. The chain combines TRBV4-1 with TRBJ1-6; 7 bases are a match to TRBD1. Unmatched junction bases numbered 6, after V lost 1 base and J lost 9 bases. The V gene's germline CDR1 is MGHRA and CDR2 YSYEKL. The CDR3 runs 15 residues. CDR3 DNA: TGCGCCAGCAGCCAAGGACAGGGAGAGCGTTCACCCCTCCACTTT. Its translation is CASSQGQGERSPLHF.

The chain joins TRBV2 to TRBJ2-7, with 8 bases lining up with TRBD1. This CDR3 comprises 16 residues. Trimming at V came to 0 bases and at J to 2 bases, leaving 6 bases not matched to a gene. The germline V gene encodes CDR1 SNHLY and CDR2 FYNNEI. The CDR3 sequence is CASSEAGTGSTYEQYF. In DNA form, the CDR3 reads TGTGCCAGCAGTGAAGCCGGGACAGGAAGTACCTACGAGCAGTACTTC.

The chain carries TRBV7-2 and TRBJ2-6; possibly TRBD1 for D (6 bases). Per germline, CDR1 SGHTA and CDR2 FQGNSA. Trimming shortened V by 1 base and J by 0 bases, and 7 bases separated the two germline ends. CDR3 length: 16 residues. Written as DNA, the CDR3 is TGTGCCAGCAGCTTAGGGGGGCACTCTGGGGCCAACGTCCTGACTTTC. Translated, it gives CASSLGGHSGANVLTF.

V is TRBV28 and J is TRBJ2-3; 13 bases are a match to TRBD2. CDR1 and CDR2 (germline): MDHEN, SYDVKM. The CDR3 runs to 22 residues. Losses at the gene ends were 6 bases for V and 3 bases for J; bases not matched to a gene: 24. CDR3 DNA sequence: TGTGCCAGCAGCCCTTTCCCACGACTAGCGGGAGGCCGCCGTTCGACTACAGATACGCAGTATTTT. Its translation: CASSPFPRLAGGRRSTTDTQYF.

J is TRBJ1-2 and V is TRBV4-2, with 11 nucleotides matching TRBD1. Germline-derived CDR1 and CDR2 are LGHNA and YNFKEQ. V shed 1 base, J shed 4 bases, and the junction held 11 bases outside the gene matches. CDR3 length equals 18 residues. The CDR3 DNA reads TGTGCCAGCAGCCAAGTAGGGACAGGGGGAGGTCTGGTCTATGGCTACACCTTC. Amino acids: CASSQVGTGGGLVYGYTF.

The gene calls are TRBV4-1 and TRBJ2-7; 8 nucleotides agree with TRBD2. Germline V lookup: CDR1 MGHRA, CDR2 YSYEKL. This CDR3 is built from 15 residues. Trimming cost V 6 bases and J 4 bases; bases outside gene matches: 11. The CDR3 nucleotides read TGCGCCAGCAGTCCTCCGGGGACTAGGAGATACGAGCAGTACTTC. Amino acid sequence: CASSPPGTRRYEQYF.

The DNA of the CDR3 is TGTGCCATCAAGCCGGGACAGGAGAAAGAGACCCAGTACTTC. Translation: CAIKPGQEKETQYF. The rearrangement uses TRBV10-3 and TRBJ2-5; 8 bases map to TRBD1. The germline CDR1 and CDR2 sequences are ENHRY and SYGVKD. The CDR3 has 14 residues. The trim removed 7 bases at V and 3 bases at J, leaving 7 bases unmatched.

This clone has only one observation. This rearrangement joins TRBV11-2 to TRBJ1-2, with a weak D call TRBD1 (6 bases). CDR3 length equals 13 residues. V shed 2 bases and J shed 7 bases, with 11 bases lying between them. In germline, CDR1 is SGHAT, CDR2 FQNNGV. The chain's CDR3 is CASSLLRDIGYTF. CDR3 in DNA: TGTGCCAGCAGCTTATTACGGGACATTGGCTACACCTTC. The full variable domain, rest sourced from reference TRBV11-2 and TRBJ1-2, is EAGVAQSPRYKIIEKRQSVAFWCNPISGHATLYWYQQILGQGPKLLIQFQNNGVVDDSQLPKDRFSAERLKGVDSTLKIQPAKLEDSAVYLCASSLLRDIGYTFGSGTRLTVV.

The chain combines TRBV6-5 with TRBJ2-7; 12 bases line up with TRBD1. Germline loops: CDR1 MNHEY, CDR2 SVGAGI. This CDR3 spans 15 amino acids. V was clipped by 5 bases and J by 5 bases; unmatched bases: 7. The CDR3, as DNA: TGTGCCAGCAGTACTACCGGGACAGGGGGCGACGAGCAGTACTTC. It yields the protein CASSTTGTGGDEQYF.

The chain uses TRBV11-3 and TRBJ2-3; D call uncertain. In germline, CDR1 is SGHNT, CDR2 YENEEA. The V and J ends lost 7 bases and 5 bases respectively, with 19 bases between them. The CDR3 has 15 residues. For the CDR3, the DNA is TGTGCCAGCACCCCGGGTTTTGGTGTGCGAGATACGCAGTATTTT. Translating gives CASTPGFGVRDTQYF.

The V and J genes are TRBV7-8 and TRBJ2-1, with 9 bases aligning to TRBD2. Per germline, CDR1 SGHVS and CDR2 FQNEAQ. CDR3 length: 17 residues. The V and J ends lost 1 base and 5 bases, in that order; junction bases with no gene match: 9. In DNA, the CDR3 is TGTGCCAGCAGCTTAGAGGGGCTAGCGGGATTCCACAATGAGCAGTTCTTC. This translates into CASSLEGLAGFHNEQFF.

This CDR3 reads CASSSSGGPNEQFF. Here the CDR3 DNA reads TGTGCCAGCAGCTCTAGCGGGGGTCCCAATGAGCAGTTCTTC. V and J are TRBV7-2 and TRBJ2-1; 10 positions agree with TRBD2. Trimming at V came to 4 bases and at J to 6 bases, leaving 3 bases not matched to a gene. The CDR3 spans 14 residues. Per the germline V gene, CDR1 is SGHTA and CDR2 is FQGNSA.

This chain joins TRBV24-1 and TRBJ2-5; the D is unclear. The CDR3 sequence is 12 residues long. V was pared by 6 bases and J by 7 bases, with 11 bases between. CDR1 and CDR2 from the germline V gene are KGHDR and SFDVKD. The CDR3 loop reads CATSLFGGTQYF. The CDR3 region has the DNA TGTGCCACCAGTCTTTTCGGCGGGACCCAGTACTTC.

V and J are TRBV7-9 and TRBJ2-1; 13 bases are a match to TRBD2. The CDR3 consists of 16 residues. With V trimmed by 5 bases and J by 7 bases, 8 bases remained unmatched. CDR1 and CDR2 (germline): SEHNR, FQNEAQ (reference sequence). The CDR3 DNA reads TGTGCCAGCAGCCGGACTAGCGGGAGTTTGGTGAATGAGCAGTTCTTC. This sequence encodes CASSRTSGSLVNEQFF. The full variable domain, with the rest looked up from reference TRBV7-9 and TRBJ2-1, is DTGVSQNPRHKITKRGQNVTFRCDPISEHNRLYWYRQTLGQGPEFLTYFQNEAQLEKSRLLSDRFSAERPKGSFSTLEIQRTEQGDSAMYLCASSRTSGSLVNEQFFGPGTRLTVL.